These 2 T cell receptor beta chains were all obtained from the same sample, sequenced in a study of blood T cells in healthy people across ages. Sample-barcoded 5' priming and a J-beta primer mix drove a second PCR of 7 to 11 cycles. TCRdb reprocessed the 5' RACE reads via MiXCR and lists one record per CDR3 protein. Here the sample spans roughly 560,000 distinct CDR3 sequences, under 30% being singletons. These records were also assigned to another study, of T cells of mothers and their children.

Material for sequencing was blood. The receptors were gathered from a boy aged 5-17 years in good health.

This clonotype has more than one count but fewer than ten. V gene TRBV4-3 combines with J gene TRBJ2-6; D is ambiguous. CDR3 length equals 16 residues. V lost 0 bases to trimming and J lost 0 bases, with 6 bases between them. Germline assignment: CDR1 LGHNA and CDR2 YSLEER. The CDR3 protein is CASSQDFTSGANVLTF. The CDR3 coding sequence is TGCGCCAGCAGCCAAGATTTCACCTCTGGGGCCAACGTCCTGACTTTC.

The chain links TRBV7-3 to TRBJ2-5, with 9 bases fitting TRBD2. Near its end, the DNA agrees better with TRBJ2-7, so the J call may be wrong. The CDR3 length is 16 residues. The germline gives CDR1 SGHTA, CDR2 FQGTGA. The CDR3 reads CASSQQGGGAIYEQYF. CDR3 DNA sequence: TGTGCCAGCAGCCAACAAGGCGGGGGGGCCATCTACGAGCAGTACTTC.